The 17 T cell receptor beta chains below all came from one sample that was sequenced in a study of T cells in Graves' hyperthyroidism and ophthalmopathy. There were TCR beta CDR3 regions amplified from RNA transcripts. The primer set for the first-round RT-PCR of the TCR CDR3 was HTBI. TCRdb called the multiplex PCR reads again in MiXCR, with one record for every CDR3 protein. The profile shows roughly 500,000 distinct CDR3 sequences, around 22% of them singletons. The sequenced sample consisted of blood. Source of these receptors: a woman under 40 with Graves' ophthalmopathy.

This clonotype was picked up many times. V and J are TRBV4-1 and TRBJ1-5; D remains ambiguous. From germline, CDR1 is MGHRA and CDR2 YSYEKL. The CDR3 totals 14 residues. The V gene lost 1 base and the J gene lost 10 bases, with 14 bases spanning the gap. Written as DNA, the CDR3 is TGCGCCAGCAGCCAAGCCGCCCGAGGTCGACCCCAGCATTTT. Translation: CASSQAARGRPQHF.

This clonotype was counted once. The chain couples TRBV28 to TRBJ1-1; TRBD1 is a possible D gene (5 bases). Trimming stripped 4 bases from V and 11 bases from J, with 14 bases between. The germline V gene encodes CDR1 MDHEN and CDR2 SYDVKM. The CDR3 consists of 12 residues. This chain's CDR3 is CASSSQGSGAFF. CDR3 bases: TGTGCCAGCAGTTCTCAGGGCTCCGGCGCTTTCTTT.

This clonotype was counted ten times or more. A read error is possible here, since a much larger clone lies one base away. The chain joins TRBV29-1 to TRBJ1-1, with D unresolved. Germline values: CDR1 SQVTM, CDR2 ANQGSEA. The CDR3 spans 14 residues. The CDR3 coding sequence is TGCAGCGTTGTTAGGCCGGAGATGAACGCTGAAGCTTTCTTT. It translates to CSVVRPEMNAEAFF.

V is TRBV7-3 and J is TRBJ2-5, with D hard to call. There are 16 residues in the CDR3. The germline gives CDR1 SGHTA, CDR2 FQGTGA. With 2 bases removed from V and 5 bases from J, the gap between germline ends came to 18 bases. CDR3 bases: TGTGCCAGCAGCTTATTTGGAACCCTCGTCCAGGAGACCCAGTACTTC. This sequence encodes CASSLFGTLVQETQYF. The full variable domain, completed using reference TRBV7-3 and TRBJ2-5, is GAGVSQTPSNKVTEKGKYVELRCDPISGHTALYWYRQSLGQGPEFLIYFQGTGAADDSGLPNDRFFAVRPEGSVSTLKIQRTERGDSAVYLCASSLFGTLVQETQYFGPGTRLLVL.

This clonotype was seen a handful of times. The rearrangement joins TRBV4-1 to TRBJ1-3; possible D gene TRBD1, 5 bases. This CDR3 comprises 16 residues. The ends were cut back, 2 bases at V and 2 bases at J, with 13 bases in the middle. The germline V gene encodes CDR1 MGHRA and CDR2 YSYEKL. Here the CDR3 DNA reads TGCGCCAGCAGCCAAATCCCAGGGACCCCTGGAAACACCATATATTTT. The encoded protein is CASSQIPGTPGNTIYF.

This clonotype occurred many times. CDR3 DNA: TGTGCCAGTAGTCTGACTTACGAGATTAGCAATCAGCCCCAGCATTTT. As protein: CASSLTYEISNQPQHF. V gene TRBV19 combines with J gene TRBJ1-5; D remains ambiguous. CDR1 and CDR2 (germline): LNHDA, SQIVND (reference sequence). Deletions cut 5 bases from V and 0 bases from J, with 14 bases between. The CDR3 has 16 amino acids. Together with reference TRBV19 and TRBJ1-5, the CDR3 gives the full variable domain: DGGITQSPKYLFRKEGQNVTLSCEQNLNHDAMYWYRQDPGQGLRLIYYSQIVNDFQKGDIAEGYSVSREKKESFPLTVTSAQKNPTAFYLCASSLTYEISNQPQHFGDGTRLSIL.

This clonotype showed up many times. The J gene is TRBJ2-7, the V gene TRBV27; tentatively, D is TRBD1 or TRBD2 (5 bases each). V was shortened by 6 bases and J by 2 bases, with 17 bases between the two germline ends. The CDR3 runs to 15 residues. The V gene's germline CDR1 is MNHEY and CDR2 SMNVEV (reference sequence). The CDR3 reads CASSETRDRTYEQYF. In DNA, the CDR3 is TGTGCCAGCAGCGAAACTCGGGACCGAACCTACGAGCAGTACTTC.

This clonotype was found many times. This sequence joins TRBV7-9 and TRBJ1-6; no clear D. Germline lookup yields CDR1 SEHNR and CDR2 FQNEAQ (reference sequence). This CDR3 is 17 amino acids long. Trimming pared 2 bases from V and 0 bases from J, leaving 11 bases between. The CDR3 DNA follows: TGTGCCAGCAGCTTATACCCGAAGAGCTCCTATAATTCACCCCTCCACTTT. Translating it yields CASSLYPKSSYNSPLHF.

This chain uses TRBV10-3 with TRBJ1-2, with D perhaps TRBD1 (6 bases). Germline V lookup: CDR1 ENHRY, CDR2 SYGVKD. The ends were cut back, 0 bases at V and 8 bases at J, with 13 bases in the middle. The CDR3 runs to 14 residues. CDR3 protein: CAISESKQGNGYTF. Written as DNA, the CDR3 is TGTGCCATCAGTGAGTCGAAACAGGGCAACGGCTACACCTTC.

The chain joins TRBV6-5 to TRBJ1-1; D gene ambiguous. The V gene lost 0 bases and the J gene lost 4 bases, with 9 bases spanning the gap. CDR1 and CDR2 (germline): MNHEY, SVGAGI. The CDR3 spans 14 residues. The CDR3, as DNA: TGTGCCAGCAGTTACTCATTCAAAGGCACTGAAGCTTTCTTT. Translated, it gives CASSYSFKGTEAFF.

This clonotype was seen many times. The chain uses TRBV19 and TRBJ2-5, with D perhaps matching TRBD1 or TRBD2 (6 bases each). Looked up from germline, CDR1 is LNHDA and CDR2 is SQIVND (reference sequence). The ends were cut back, 3 bases at V and 5 bases at J, with 19 bases in the middle. The CDR3 sequence is 16 residues long. Here the CDR3 reads CASSMRGVGAVETQYF. The CDR3 coding sequence is TGTGCCAGTAGTATGAGGGGGGTCGGCGCGGTGGAGACCCAGTACTTC. The whole variable domain, remainder taken from reference TRBV19 and TRBJ2-5, is DGGITQSPKYLFRKEGQNVTLSCEQNLNHDAMYWYRQDPGQGLRLIYYSQIVNDFQKGDIAEGYSVSREKKESFPLTVTSAQKNPTAFYLCASSMRGVGAVETQYFGPGTRLLVL.

There are many counts of this clonotype. The rearrangement links TRBV7-9 to TRBJ1-1; D ambiguous. Trimming shortened V by 1 base and J by 0 bases, and 6 bases separated the two germline ends. The germline gives CDR1 SEHNR, CDR2 FQNEAQ (reference sequence). This CDR3 comprises 14 residues. CDR3 DNA sequence: TGTGCCAGCAGCTTAGACAACTTGAACACTGAAGCTTTCTTT. It is translated as CASSLDNLNTEAFF. Full variable domain (rest looked up from reference TRBV7-9 and TRBJ1-1): DTGVSQNPRHKITKRGQNVTFRCDPISEHNRLYWYRQTLGQGPEFLTYFQNEAQLEKSRLLSDRFSAERPKGSFSTLEIQRTEQGDSAMYLCASSLDNLNTEAFFGQGTRLTVV.

This clonotype was observed at least ten times. The DNA of the CDR3 is TGTGCCAGCAGCGGAGGCGGGGGGATGAGGACTGAAGCTTTCTTT. Translating it yields CASSGGGGMRTEAFF. The chain recombines TRBV2 with TRBJ1-1, with D perhaps matching TRBD1 (5 bases). The CDR3 sequence is 15 residues long. Trimming pared 6 bases from V and 5 bases from J, leaving 19 bases between. Per the germline V gene, CDR1 is SNHLY and CDR2 is FYNNEI.

The chain is built from TRBV6-1 and TRBJ2-7, with 8 bases matching TRBD2. The CDR3 has 15 residues. CDR1 is MNHNS, CDR2 SASEGT, per germline. V shed 6 bases, J shed 2 bases, and the junction held 9 bases outside the gene matches. The CDR3 is CASSPQGGRTYEQYF. In nucleotides, the CDR3 is TGTGCCAGCAGCCCCCAAGGCGGGAGGACCTACGAGCAGTACTTC.

The chain is built from TRBV28 and TRBJ1-5; weak D call: TRBD1 (5 bases). This CDR3 has 12 amino acids. Per germline, CDR1 MDHEN and CDR2 SYDVKM. Trimming took off 10 bases at V and 9 bases at J, with 16 bases between the two ends. This chain's CDR3 is CAIRTGGGPQHF. The CDR3 DNA is TGTGCCATCAGGACTGGGGGGGGGCCCCAGCATTTT.

The V gene is TRBV29-1, the J gene TRBJ2-7, with unresolved D. This CDR3 region has 14 residues. Looked up from germline, CDR1 is SQVTM and CDR2 is ANQGSEA. V lost 0 bases, J lost 6 bases, and 15 bases lay in between. DNA of the CDR3: TGCAGCGTTGAAGATGGGCTCGGCGTGGGCGAGCAGTACTTC. Its protein is CSVEDGLGVGEQYF.

Many counts were recorded for this clonotype. This rearrangement joins TRBV20-1 to TRBJ2-5; possibly TRBD1 for D (5 bases). CDR1 DFQATT and CDR2 SNEGSKA come from the germline V gene (reference sequence). The CDR3 spans 13 residues. The germline V and J ends were trimmed by 8 bases and 0 bases, with 13 bases remaining between them. CDR3 region: CSTTGSYQETQYF. For the CDR3, the DNA is TGCAGTACTACAGGCAGCTACCAAGAGACCCAGTACTTC.